This paragraph covers one T cell receptor beta chain sequence. These data originate in a study of blood T cell repertoires in COVID-19. Profiled with immunoSEQ multiplex PCR; TCRdb holds only in-frame clones, not every one. In the table there are some 320,000 clones, just under 90% of which are singletons. V trimming: 5 bases; J trimming: 2 bases; junction bases outside the gene matches: 9. The CDR3 extends over 15 amino acids. Germline V lookup: CDR1 MNHEY, CDR2 SMNVEV (reference sequence). Everyone who took part was 18 to 89 years old, and they came from fewer than 25 US areas. Participants classified as exposed had met a COVID-19 case within 2 weeks before study entry.

This clonotype was sampled from a woman aged 50 to 60 who had been exposed to COVID-19. This chain uses TRBV27 with TRBJ2-7; 7 bases are shared with TRBD1. What was sequenced was PBMCs or T cells enriched from blood (not recorded which). The CDR3 loop reads CASSPNRDRTYEQYF. The CDR3 nucleotides are TGTGCCAGCAGTCCAAACCGGGACAGAACCTACGAGCAGTACTTC.